What follows are 9 T cell receptor beta chains derived from one specimen sequenced in a study of technical replicates of blood from several donors. The protocol was immunoSEQ multiplex PCR, while the TCRdb copy is restricted to in-frame clones and leaves out a portion. The sample holds over 85,000 clones; 85% to 95% are singletons and the top ten take roughly 0.35%. Sequencing input: T cells isolated from PBMCs. Every receptor here comes from a human donor in good health.

The rearrangement uses TRBV10-1 and TRBJ2-3; D may be TRBD1 (6 bases). V was pared by 5 bases and J by 2 bases, with 26 bases between. This CDR3 has 19 residues. CDR1 and CDR2 from the germline V gene are WNHNN and SYGVQD (reference sequence). As DNA, the CDR3 is TGCGCCAGCAGTCCTCACCTCCCACGACAGGCTTGTTTCACAGATACGCAGTATTTT. As protein: CASSPHLPRQACFTDTQYF.

This chain uses TRBV19 with TRBJ2-1, with no clear D. V was trimmed by 6 bases and J by 3 bases, leaving 9 bases between them. CDR3 length equals 13 residues. Germline V gene sequence: CDR1 LNHDA, CDR2 SQIVND (reference sequence). The CDR3 loop is CASRRSNYNEQFF. Here the CDR3 DNA reads TGTGCCAGTAGGCGCTCGAACTACAATGAGCAGTTCTTC.

This clone was picked up one time. The CDR3 spells CASSNSGSGQPQHF. CDR3 bases: TGTGCCAGCAGTAATTCAGGGTCTGGGCAGCCCCAGCATTTT. The chain couples TRBV6-5 to TRBJ1-5, with a weak D call TRBD1 (5 bases). This CDR3 has 14 residues. Germline CDR1 and CDR2: MNHEY and SVGAGI. V lost 5 bases and J 7 bases, leaving 15 bases between the germline ends.

J is TRBJ1-1 and V is TRBV7-2; a possible D gene is TRBD1 (6 bases). V lost 5 bases and J 2 bases, leaving 18 bases between the germline ends. Germline V lookup: CDR1 SGHTA, CDR2 FQGNSA. The CDR3 sequence is 16 residues long. The CDR3 region is CASSHPYQGINTEAFF. The CDR3 DNA sequence: TGTGCCAGCAGCCATCCTTACCAGGGGATCAACACTGAAGCTTTCTTT.

V usage is TRBV7-8 and J usage is TRBJ2-3, with D tentatively TRBD2 (6 bases). V was shortened by 10 bases and J by 0 bases, with 11 bases between the two germline ends. The CDR3 has 13 amino acids. The germline V gene encodes CDR1 SGHVS and CDR2 FQNEAQ. The CDR3 protein is CATGGGSTDTQYF. CDR3 in DNA: TGTGCCACCGGAGGAGGGAGCACAGATACGCAGTATTTT.

The chain is built from TRBV6-5 and TRBJ2-1; 8 nucleotides match TRBD2. The length of the CDR3 is 16 residues. Per germline, CDR1 MNHEY and CDR2 SVGAGI. V gave up 0 bases and J gave up 8 bases; unmatched junction bases: 9. The CDR3 here is CASSYSSGTRAYEQFF. The CDR3 DNA reads as TGTGCCAGCAGTTACTCATCCGGGACTAGGGCCTATGAGCAGTTCTTC.

In its sample, this clone was seen once. The chain joins TRBV7-3 to TRBJ2-7, with D perhaps TRBD2 (5 bases). V lost 5 bases, J lost 6 bases, and 14 bases lay in between. CDR3 length: 13 residues. Germline CDR1 and CDR2: SGHTA and FQGTGA. In nucleotides, the CDR3 is TGTGCCAGCAGCCCCAGTGGAGGTCGCGAGCAGTACTTC. Protein product: CASSPSGGREQYF.

The V gene is TRBV18, the J gene TRBJ2-7, with TRBD2 as a possible D gene (5 bases). Germline V gene sequence: CDR1 KGHSH, CDR2 LQKENI. V lost 3 bases and J 5 bases, leaving 8 bases between the germline ends. The CDR3 is made up of 12 amino acids. DNA of the CDR3: TGTGCCAGCTCACCTCAGCGGAACGAGCAGTACTTC. The encoded protein is CASSPQRNEQYF.

This clone occurred a few times. V usage is TRBV29-1 and J usage is TRBJ1-1, with D unclear. The CDR3 sequence is 11 residues long. V gave up 7 bases and J gave up 6 bases, with 12 bases separating them. Per the germline V gene, CDR1 is SQVTM and CDR2 is ANQGSEA. The CDR3 protein is CSASNSPEAFF. The CDR3 DNA reads as TGCAGCGCGTCGAACAGCCCTGAAGCTTTCTTT.